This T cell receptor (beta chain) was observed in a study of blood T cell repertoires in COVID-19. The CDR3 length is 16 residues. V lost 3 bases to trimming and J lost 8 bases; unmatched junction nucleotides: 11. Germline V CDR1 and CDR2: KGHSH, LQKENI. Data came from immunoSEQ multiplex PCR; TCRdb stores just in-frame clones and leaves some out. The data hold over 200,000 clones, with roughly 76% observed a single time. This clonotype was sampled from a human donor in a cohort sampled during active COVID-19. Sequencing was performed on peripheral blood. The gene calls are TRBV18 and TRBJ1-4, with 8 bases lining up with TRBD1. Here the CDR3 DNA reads TGTGCCAGCTCACCGCTAAGACAGGGGTTACAGGAAAAACTGTTTTTT. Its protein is CASSPLRQGLQEKLFF. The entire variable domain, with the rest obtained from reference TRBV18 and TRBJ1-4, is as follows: NAGVMQNPRHLVRRRGQEARLRCSPMKGHSHVYWYRQLPEEGLKFMVYLQKENIIDESGMPKERFSAEFPKEGPSILRIQQVVRGDSAAYFCASSPLRQGLQEKLFFGSGTQLSVL.